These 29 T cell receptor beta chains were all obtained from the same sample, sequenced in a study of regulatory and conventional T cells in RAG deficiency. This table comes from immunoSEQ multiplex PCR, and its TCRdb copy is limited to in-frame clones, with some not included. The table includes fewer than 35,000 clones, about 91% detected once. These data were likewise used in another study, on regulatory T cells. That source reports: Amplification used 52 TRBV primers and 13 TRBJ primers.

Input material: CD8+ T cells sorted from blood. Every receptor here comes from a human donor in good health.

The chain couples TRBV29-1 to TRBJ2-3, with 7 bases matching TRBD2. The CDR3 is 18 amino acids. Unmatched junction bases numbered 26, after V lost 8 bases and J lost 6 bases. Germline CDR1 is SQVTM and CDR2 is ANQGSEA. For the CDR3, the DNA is TGCAGCTCCCGGGCTGATGCGGGGGTTCTTATATCTTCGGATACGCAGTATTTT. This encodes CSSRADAGVLISSDTQYF.

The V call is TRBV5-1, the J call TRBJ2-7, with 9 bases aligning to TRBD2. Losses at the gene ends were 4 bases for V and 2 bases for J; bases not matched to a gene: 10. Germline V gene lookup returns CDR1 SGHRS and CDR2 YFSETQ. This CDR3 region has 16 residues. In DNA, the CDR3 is TGCGCCAGCAGCCCCGGACGACTAGCGGACGCCTACGAGCAGTACTTC. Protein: CASSPGRLADAYEQYF.

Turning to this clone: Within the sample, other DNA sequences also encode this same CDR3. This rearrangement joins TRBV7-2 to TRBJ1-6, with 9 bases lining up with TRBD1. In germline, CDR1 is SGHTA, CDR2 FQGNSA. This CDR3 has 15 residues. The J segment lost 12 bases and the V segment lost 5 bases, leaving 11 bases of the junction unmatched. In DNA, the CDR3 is TGTGCCAGCAGCCCCTCACCGGGACAGGGATTACCCCTCCACTTT. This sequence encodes CASSPSPGQGLPLHF.

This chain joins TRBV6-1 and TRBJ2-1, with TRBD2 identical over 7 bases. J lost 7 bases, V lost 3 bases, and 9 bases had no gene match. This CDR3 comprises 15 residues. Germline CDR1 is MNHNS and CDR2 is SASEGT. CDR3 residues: CASSEWEGFGNEQFF. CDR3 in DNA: TGTGCCAGCAGTGAGTGGGAGGGGTTTGGGAATGAGCAGTTCTTC.

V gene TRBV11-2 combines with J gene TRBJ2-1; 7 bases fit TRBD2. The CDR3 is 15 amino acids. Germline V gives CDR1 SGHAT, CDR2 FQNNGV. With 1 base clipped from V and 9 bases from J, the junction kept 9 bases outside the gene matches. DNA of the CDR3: TGTGCCAGCAGCTTAGCGGCGGGAGCCCCCACTGAGCAGTTCTTC. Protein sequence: CASSLAAGAPTEQFF.

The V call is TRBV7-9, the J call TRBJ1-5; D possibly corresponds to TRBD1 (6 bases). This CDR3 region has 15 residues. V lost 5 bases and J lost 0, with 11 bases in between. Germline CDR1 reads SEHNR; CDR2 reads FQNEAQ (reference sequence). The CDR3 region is CASSPQGNSNQPQHF. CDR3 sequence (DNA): TGTGCCAGCAGCCCCCAGGGGAATAGCAATCAGCCCCAGCATTTT.

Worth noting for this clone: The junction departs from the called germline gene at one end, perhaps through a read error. The CDR3: CASSSTGQGETQYF. The CDR3 bases are TGTGCTAGCAGCTCAACGGGACAGGGGGAGACCCAGTACTTC. The chain recombines TRBV7-7 with TRBJ2-5, with 10 bases lining up with TRBD1. Germline V gives CDR1 SSHAT, CDR2 FNYEAQ (reference sequence). This CDR3 is built from 14 residues. Full variable domain (remainder filled in from reference TRBV7-7 and TRBJ2-5): GAGVSQSPRYKVTKRGQDVTLRCDPISSHATLYWYQQALGQGPEFLTYFNYEAQPDKSGLPSDRFSAERPEGSISTLTIQRTEQRDSAMYRCASSSTGQGETQYFGPGTRLLVL.

CDR3 loop: CASSTRLAGRYEQYF. CDR3 in DNA: TGTGCCAGCAGTACAAGACTAGCGGGGCGGTACGAGCAGTACTTC. V gene TRBV6-1 combines with J gene TRBJ2-7, with 11 bases aligning to TRBD2. V shed 5 bases, J shed 4 bases, and the junction held 7 bases outside the gene matches. Looked up from germline, CDR1 is MNHNS and CDR2 is SASEGT. CDR3 size: 15 residues.

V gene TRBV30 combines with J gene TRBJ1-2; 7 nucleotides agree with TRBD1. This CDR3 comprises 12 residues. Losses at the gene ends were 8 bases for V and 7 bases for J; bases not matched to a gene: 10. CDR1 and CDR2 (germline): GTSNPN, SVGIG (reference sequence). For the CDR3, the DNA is TGTGCCGTACAACAGGGGACGGGTGGCTACACCTTC. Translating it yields CAVQQGTGGYTF. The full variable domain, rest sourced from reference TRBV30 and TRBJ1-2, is SQTIHQWPATLVQPVGSPLSLECTVEGTSNPNLYWYRQAAGRGLQLLFYSVGIGQISSEVPQNLSASRPQDRQFILSSKKLLLSDSGFYLCAVQQGTGGYTFGSGTRLTVV.

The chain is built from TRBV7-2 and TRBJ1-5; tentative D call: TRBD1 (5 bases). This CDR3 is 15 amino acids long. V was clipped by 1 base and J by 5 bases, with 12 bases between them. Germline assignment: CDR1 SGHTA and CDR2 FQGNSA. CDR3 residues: CASSLGDSRDQPQHF. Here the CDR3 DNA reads TGTGCCAGCAGCTTAGGAGACTCCAGGGATCAGCCCCAGCATTTT. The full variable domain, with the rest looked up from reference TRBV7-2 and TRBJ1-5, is GAGVSQSPSNKVTEKGKDVELRCDPISGHTALYWYRQSLGQGLEFLIYFQGNSAPDKSGLPSDRFSAERTGGSVSTLTIQRTQQEDSAVYLCASSLGDSRDQPQHFGDGTRLSIL.

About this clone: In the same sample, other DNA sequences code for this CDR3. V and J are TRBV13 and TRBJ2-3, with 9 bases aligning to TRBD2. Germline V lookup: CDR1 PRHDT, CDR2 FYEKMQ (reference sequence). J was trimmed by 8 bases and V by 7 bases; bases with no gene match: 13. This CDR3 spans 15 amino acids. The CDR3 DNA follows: TGTGCCAGCACTCGTGGGGCGGGGGGGCATGGTACGCAGTATTTT. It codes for CASTRGAGGHGTQYF.

CDR3 nucleotides: TGTGCCAGCAGATGGGCTCAGGGGACCGGGGAGCTGTTTTTT. Protein: CASRWAQGTGELFF. This chain connects TRBV6-5 to TRBJ2-2; tentative D call: TRBD1 (6 bases). Germline assignment: CDR1 MNHEY and CDR2 SVGAGI. The length of the CDR3 is 14 residues. V dropped 6 bases and J dropped 5 bases, with 13 bases sitting between them.

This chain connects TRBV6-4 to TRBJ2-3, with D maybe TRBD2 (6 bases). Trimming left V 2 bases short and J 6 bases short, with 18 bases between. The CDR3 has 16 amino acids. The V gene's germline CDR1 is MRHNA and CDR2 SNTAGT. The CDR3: CASSDGSGSGSDTQYF. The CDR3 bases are TGTGCCAGCAGTGACGGGAGCGGGTCCGGGTCGGATACGCAGTATTTT.

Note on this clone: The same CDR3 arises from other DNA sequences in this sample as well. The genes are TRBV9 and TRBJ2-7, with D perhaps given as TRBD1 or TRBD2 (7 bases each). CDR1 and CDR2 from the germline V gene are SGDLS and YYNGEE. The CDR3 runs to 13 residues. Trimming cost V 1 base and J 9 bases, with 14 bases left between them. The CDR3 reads CASSVSGGGVQYF. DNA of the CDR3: TGTGCCAGCAGCGTATCAGGGGGAGGGGTGCAGTACTTC. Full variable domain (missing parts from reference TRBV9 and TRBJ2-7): DSGVTQTPKHLITATGQRVTLRCSPRSGDLSVYWYQQSLDQGLQFLIQYYNGEERAKGNILERFSAQQFPDLHSELNLSSLELGDSALYFCASSVSGGGVQYFGPGTRLTVT.

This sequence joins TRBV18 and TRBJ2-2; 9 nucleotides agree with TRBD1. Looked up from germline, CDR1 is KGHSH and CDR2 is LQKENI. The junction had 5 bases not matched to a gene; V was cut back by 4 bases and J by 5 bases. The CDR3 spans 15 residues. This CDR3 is CASSQDRGGTGELFF. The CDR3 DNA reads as TGTGCCAGCTCACAGGACAGGGGTGGAACCGGGGAGCTGTTTTTT.

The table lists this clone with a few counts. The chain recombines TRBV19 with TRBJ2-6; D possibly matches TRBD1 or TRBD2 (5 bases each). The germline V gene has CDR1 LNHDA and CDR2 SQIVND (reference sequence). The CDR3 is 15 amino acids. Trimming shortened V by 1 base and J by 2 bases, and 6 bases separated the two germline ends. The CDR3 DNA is TGTGCCAGTAGTATAGGAGGGGCTGGGGCCAACGTCCTGACTTTC. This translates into CASSIGGAGANVLTF.

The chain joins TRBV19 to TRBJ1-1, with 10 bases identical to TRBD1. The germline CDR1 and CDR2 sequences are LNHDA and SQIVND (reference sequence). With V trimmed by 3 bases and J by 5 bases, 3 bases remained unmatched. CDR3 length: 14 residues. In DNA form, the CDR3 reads TGTGCCAGTAGTATGATGGACAGGGGGACTGAAGCTTTCTTT. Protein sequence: CASSMMDRGTEAFF.

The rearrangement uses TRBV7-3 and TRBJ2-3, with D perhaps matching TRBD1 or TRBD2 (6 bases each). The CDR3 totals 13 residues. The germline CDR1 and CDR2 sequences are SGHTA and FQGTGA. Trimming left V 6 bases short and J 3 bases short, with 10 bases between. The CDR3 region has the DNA TGTGCCAGCAGGAGGGGGAGGACAGATACGCAGTATTTT. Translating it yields CASRRGRTDTQYF.

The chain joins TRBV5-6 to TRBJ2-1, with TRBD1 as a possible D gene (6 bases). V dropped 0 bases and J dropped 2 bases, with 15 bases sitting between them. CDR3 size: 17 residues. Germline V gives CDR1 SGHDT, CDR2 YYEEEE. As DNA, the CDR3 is TGTGCCAGCAGCTTGGGGGCCCGCAGGGACACCTACAATGAGCAGTTCTTC. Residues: CASSLGARRDTYNEQFF.

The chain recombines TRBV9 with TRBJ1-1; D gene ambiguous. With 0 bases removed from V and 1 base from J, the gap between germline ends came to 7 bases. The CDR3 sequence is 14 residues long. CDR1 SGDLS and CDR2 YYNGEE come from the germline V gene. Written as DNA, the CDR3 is TGTGCCAGCAGCGTAGGTTTCAAGAACACTGAAGCTTTCTTT. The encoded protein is CASSVGFKNTEAFF.

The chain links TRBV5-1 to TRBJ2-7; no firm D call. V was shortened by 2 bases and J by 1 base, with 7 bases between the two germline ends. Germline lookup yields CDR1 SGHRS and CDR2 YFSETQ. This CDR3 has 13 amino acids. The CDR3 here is CASSFGDSYEQYF. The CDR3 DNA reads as TGCGCCAGCAGCTTTGGGGATTCCTACGAGCAGTACTTC.

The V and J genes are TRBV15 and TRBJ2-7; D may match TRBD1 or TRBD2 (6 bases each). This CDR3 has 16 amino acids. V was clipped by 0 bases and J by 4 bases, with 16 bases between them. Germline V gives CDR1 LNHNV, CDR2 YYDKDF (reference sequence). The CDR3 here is CATSRDRDMGGYEQYF. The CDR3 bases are TGTGCCACCAGCAGAGATAGGGACATGGGGGGATACGAGCAGTACTTC. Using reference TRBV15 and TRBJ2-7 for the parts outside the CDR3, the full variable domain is DAMVIQNPRYQVTQFGKPVTLSCSQTLNHNVMYWYQQKSSQAPKLLFHYYDKDFNNEADTPDNFQSRRPNTSFCFLDIRSPGLGDTAMYLCATSRDRDMGGYEQYFGPGTRLTVT.

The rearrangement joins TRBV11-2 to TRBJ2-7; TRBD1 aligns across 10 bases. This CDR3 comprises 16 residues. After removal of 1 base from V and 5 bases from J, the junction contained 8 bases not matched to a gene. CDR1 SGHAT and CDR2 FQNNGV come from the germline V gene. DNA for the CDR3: TGTGCCAGCAGCTTAGTGCGACAGGGGGCGCAGCACGAGCAGTACTTC. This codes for CASSLVRQGAQHEQYF.

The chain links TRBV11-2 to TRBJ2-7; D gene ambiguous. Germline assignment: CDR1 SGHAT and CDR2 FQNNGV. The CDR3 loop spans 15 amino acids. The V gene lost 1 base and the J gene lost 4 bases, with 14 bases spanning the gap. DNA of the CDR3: TGTGCCAGCAGCTTAGGTACTTCCCCGGAGTACGAGCAGTACTTC. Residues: CASSLGTSPEYEQYF.

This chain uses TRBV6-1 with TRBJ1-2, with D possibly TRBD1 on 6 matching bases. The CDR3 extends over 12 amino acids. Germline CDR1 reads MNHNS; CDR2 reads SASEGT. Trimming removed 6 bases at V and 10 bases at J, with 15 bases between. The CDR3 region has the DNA TGTGCCAGCAGCGAGGAGTACAGGGACTACACCTTC. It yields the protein CASSEEYRDYTF.

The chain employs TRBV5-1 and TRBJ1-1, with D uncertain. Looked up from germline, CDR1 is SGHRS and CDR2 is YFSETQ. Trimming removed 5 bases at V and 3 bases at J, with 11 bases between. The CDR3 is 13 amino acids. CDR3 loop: CASRLAVHTEAFF. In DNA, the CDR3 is TGCGCCAGCAGGCTCGCAGTTCACACTGAAGCTTTCTTT.

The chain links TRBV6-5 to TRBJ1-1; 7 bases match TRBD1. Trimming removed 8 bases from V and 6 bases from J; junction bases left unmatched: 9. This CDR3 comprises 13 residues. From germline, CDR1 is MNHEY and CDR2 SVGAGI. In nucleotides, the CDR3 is TGTGCCAGCCGACTAACAGGGGAGGCTGAAGCTTTCTTT. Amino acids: CASRLTGEAEAFF.

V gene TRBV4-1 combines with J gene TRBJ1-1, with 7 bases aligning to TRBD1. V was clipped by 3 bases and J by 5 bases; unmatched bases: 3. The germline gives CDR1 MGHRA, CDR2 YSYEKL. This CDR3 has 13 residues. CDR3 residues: CASSHDRETEAFF. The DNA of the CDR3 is TGCGCCAGCAGCCACGACAGGGAAACTGAAGCTTTCTTT.

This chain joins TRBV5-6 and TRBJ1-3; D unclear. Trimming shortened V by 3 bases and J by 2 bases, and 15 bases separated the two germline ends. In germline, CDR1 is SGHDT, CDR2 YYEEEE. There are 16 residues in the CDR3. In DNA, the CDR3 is TGTGCCAGCAGCTCCCTGACTCCGAGGGCTGGAAACACCATATATTTT. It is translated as CASSSLTPRAGNTIYF. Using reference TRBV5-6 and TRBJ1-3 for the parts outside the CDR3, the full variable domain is DAGVTQSPTHLIKTRGQQVTLRCSPKSGHDTVSWYQQALGQGPQFIFQYYEEEERQRGNFPDRFSGHQFPNYSSELNVNALLLGDSALYLCASSSLTPRAGNTIYFGEGSWLTVV.